This T cell receptor (beta chain) was captured in a study of cytomegalovirus exposure and HLA in healthy donors. Findings of the study overall: Altogether, around 160 TCR beta chains were recorded as cytomegalovirus-associated.

For this clone: Antigen unknown.

Primers included in the PCR were 60 Vbeta and 13 Jbeta primers. Method: immunoSEQ multiplex PCR; TCRdb's copy keeps in-frame clones and lacks some. The data show around 200,000 clones, more than 60% seen once. The CDR3 loop spans 15 amino acids. The V gene's germline CDR1 is ENHRY and CDR2 SYGVKD. Between the trimmed V and J ends, which lost 0 bases and 2 bases, there was a span of 11 bases. The TCR sequence derives from a man aged 35 to 55 in good health and CMV-seronegative. Sample: PBMCs. V and J are TRBV10-3 and TRBJ2-7, with D maybe TRBD1 (6 bases). The CDR3 nucleotides are TGTGCCATCAGTGAGTCAAACAGGGTCGCCTACGAGCAGTACTTC. Amino acids: CAISESNRVAYEQYF.